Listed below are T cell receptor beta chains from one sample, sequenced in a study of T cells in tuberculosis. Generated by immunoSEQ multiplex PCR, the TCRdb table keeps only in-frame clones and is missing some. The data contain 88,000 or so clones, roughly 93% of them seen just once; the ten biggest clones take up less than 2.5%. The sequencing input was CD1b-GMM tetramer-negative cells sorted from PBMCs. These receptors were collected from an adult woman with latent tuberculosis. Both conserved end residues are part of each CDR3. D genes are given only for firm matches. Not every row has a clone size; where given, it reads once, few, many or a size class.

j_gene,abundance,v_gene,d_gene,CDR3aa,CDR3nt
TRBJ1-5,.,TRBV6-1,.,CASSDGQGNSNQPQHF,TGTGCCAGCAGTGACGGGCAGGGCAATAGCAATCAGCCCCAGCATTTT
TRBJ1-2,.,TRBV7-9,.,CASSGLEGVYGYTF,TGTGCCAGCAGCGGGTTGGAGGGTGTGTATGGCTACACCTTC
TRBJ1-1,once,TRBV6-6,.,CASQAEILNTEAFF,TGTGCCTCGCAAGCGGAGATACTGAACACTGAAGCTTTCTTT
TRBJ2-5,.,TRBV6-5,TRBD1,CASSYGDRETQYF,TGTGCCAGCAGTTACGGGGACAGAGAGACCCAGTACTTC
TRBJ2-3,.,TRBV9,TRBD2,CASSQTGRGVTGTQYF,TGTGCCAGCAGCCAGACGGGGCGGGGGGTGACAGGTACGCAGTATTTT
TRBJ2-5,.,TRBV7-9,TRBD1,CASSLGSGGETQYF,TGTGCCAGCAGCTTAGGTTCAGGGGGAGAGACCCAGTACTTC
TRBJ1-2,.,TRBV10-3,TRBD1,CAISESGQENYGYTF,TGTGCCATCAGTGAGTCAGGACAGGAGAACTATGGCTACACCTTC
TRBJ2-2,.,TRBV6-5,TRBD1,CASSPWTGAGELFF,TGTGCCAGCAGCCCATGGACAGGTGCCGGGGAGCTGTTTTTT
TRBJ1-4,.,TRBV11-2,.,CASSLSSWAGVGPGEKLFF,TGTGCCAGCAGCTTATCGTCATGGGCAGGGGTCGGGCCGGGTGAAAAACTGTTTTTT
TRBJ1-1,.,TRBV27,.,CASSPLGTEAFF,TGTGCCAGCAGTCCACTCGGGACTGAAGCTTTCTTT